A selection of T cell receptor beta chains follows, all from one sample in a study of T cell repertoires in cytomegalovirus infection. Their cognate antigens are unknown. TCRdb called the reads again in MiXCR, with one record for every CDR3 protein. Of around 130,000 distinct CDR3 sequences listed, roughly a quarter are singletons. The sequenced material came from PBMCs, sequenced either directly or after in vitro stimulation (not recorded which). The receptor set was obtained from a human donor in good health (CMV status not recorded). Some clones in this sample may be carry-over from other donors' samples. CDR3s include the opening cysteine and the closing phenylalanine or tryptophan. The D gene is left open where the match is weak. Size is omitted from some rows. Given values are once, few, many or a class for expanded clones.

>TRBJ2-5|TRBV7-6|many|NA
TGTGCCAGCAGCTCTGAACTACCAATAGGGGAGACCCAGTACTTC
CASSSELPIGETQYF
>TRBJ2-3|TRBV7-2|NA|NA
TGTGCCAGCAGCTTACGAGCTGACAGCTACACAGATACGCAGTATTTT
CASSLRADSYTDTQYF
>TRBJ2-5|TRBV11-2|few|NA
TGTGCCAGCAGCTTGGGAAACCGCGGTCAGACCCAGTACTTC
CASSLGNRGQTQYF
>TRBJ2-7|TRBV20-1|few|NA
TGCAGTGCTAGTATAGTATACTACGAGCAGTACTTC
CSASIVYYEQYF
>TRBJ2-5|TRBV19|NA|TRBD2
TGTGCCAGTAGTCCGTATAGCGGGAGCCGCGAAGAGACCCAGTACTTC
CASSPYSGSREETQYF
>TRBJ1-5|TRBV2|NA|NA
TGTGCCAGCAGTGAGAGGGGTCAGCCCCAGCATTTT
CASSERGQPQHF
>TRBJ2-4|TRBV6-2/TRBV6-3|NA|TRBD1
TGTGCCAGCAGTCACCGGGACAGGGTAGCCAAAAACATTCAGTACTTC
CASSHRDRVAKNIQYF
>TRBJ2-3|TRBV7-2|many|NA
TGTGCCAGCAGCGCAAACTTATGGAGTACGCAGTATTTT
CASSANLWSTQYF
>TRBJ2-7|TRBV28|NA|TRBD2
TGTGCCAGCAGGCCGGGGGGGAGCCGCTACGAGCAGTACTTC
CASRPGGSRYEQYF
>TRBJ2-5|TRBV19|NA|NA
TGTGCCAGTAGTGCCCGAGGAAAGACCCAGTACTTC
CASSARGKTQYF
>TRBJ1-2|TRBV27|many|NA
TGTGCCAGCAGTTGGGCCCCAGGGATGGAGTATGGCTACACCTTC
CASSWAPGMEYGYTF
>TRBJ2-3|TRBV24-1|NA|NA
TGTGCCACCAGTGTTTCAGATACGCAGTATTTT
CATSVSDTQYF
>TRBJ2-3|TRBV18|NA|NA
TGTGCCAGCCCGAAAAAAGTTACTAGCCCGGGTAGCACAGATACGCAGTATTTT
CASPKKVTSPGSTDTQYF
>TRBJ2-7|TRBV6-2/TRBV6-3|NA|TRBD1
TGTGCCAGCAGTTACACTGGGACAGGGACCCCGTTTTGGGAGCAGTACTTC
CASSYTGTGTPFWEQYF
>TRBJ2-1|TRBV6-2/TRBV6-3|NA|TRBD1
TGTGCCAGCAGCGCCCTCGGGGACAGGGTAAACAATGAGCAGTTCTTC
CASSALGDRVNNEQFF
>TRBJ2-2|TRBV12-5|NA|TRBD2
TGTGCTAGTGGTTTGGTACTTGGTAGCGGGAGCCTCGCGAACACCGGGGAGCTGTTTTTT
CASGLVLGSGSLANTGELFF
>TRBJ2-3|TRBV12-3/TRBV12-4|NA|NA
TGTGCCAGCAGTTTAGGTGCGGGTCCAGGGGATACGCAGTATTTT
CASSLGAGPGDTQYF
>TRBJ1-4|TRBV5-5|many|NA
TGTGCCAGCAGCTTGGTTCAGGGGAATGAAAAACTGTTTTTT
CASSLVQGNEKLFF
>TRBJ2-1|TRBV12-3/TRBV12-4|few|TRBD2
TGTGCCAGCAGTCCAAGCGGGAGGGCCTGGAACAATGAGCAGTTCTTC
CASSPSGRAWNNEQFF
>TRBJ2-5|TRBV19|NA|TRBD2
TGTGCCAGTAGTCTTATAGCGGGAGTGGAGTTGGGGACCCAGTACTTC
CASSLIAGVELGTQYF
>TRBJ1-5|TRBV20-1|NA|NA
TGCAGTGCTAGGGCGGGAGCCAATCAGCCCCAGCATTTT
CSARAGANQPQHF
>TRBJ2-3|TRBV27|NA|TRBD1
TGTGCCAGCAGTCCGAAGGCCCCGGGACAGACAGATACGCAGTATTTT
CASSPKAPGQTDTQYF
>TRBJ2-3|TRBV7-9|many|TRBD1
TGTGCCAGCAGCCGCAGGGACAGTGGAAATACGCAGTATTTT
CASSRRDSGNTQYF
>TRBJ2-2|TRBV6-2/TRBV6-3|many|NA
TGTGCCAGCAGTGCCGGGATAAGGGACACCGGGGAGCTGTTTTTT
CASSAGIRDTGELFF
>TRBJ2-1|TRBV7-2|NA|NA
TGTGCCAGCAGCTTAGGAGGCGGCTATGAGCAGTTCTTC
CASSLGGGYEQFF
>TRBJ2-6|TRBV4-3|NA|NA
TGCGCCAGCAGCCAAGTGGCCCATTCCCCTGGGGCCAACGTCCTGACTTTC
CASSQVAHSPGANVLTF
>TRBJ1-2|TRBV12-3/TRBV12-4|many|TRBD1
TGTGCCAGCAGTTTTTTGGACAGGGAGGATGGCTACACCTTC
CASSFLDREDGYTF
>TRBJ2-1|TRBV6-6|NA|TRBD2
TGTGCCAGCAGTTACTTCGGAACTAGCGGGAGGGGGCAGTTCTTC
CASSYFGTSGRGQFF